This is a list of T cell receptor beta chains from one sample in a study of neurological immune-mediated disorders. TCRdb re-called the 5' RACE reads through MiXCR, storing one row per CDR3 protein. The table records approximately 70,000 distinct CDR3 sequences, roughly 4.4% of them present only once. The material sequenced was PBMCs. The receptors stem from a woman between 70 and 85 years old with multiple sclerosis. Both conserved end residues are part of each CDR3. The order of the fields is V gene, J gene, clone size, D gene, CDR3 protein, CDR3 DNA. A D gene is named only where the DNA matches it firmly. Where a row states a size, it is once, few, many or the class of an expanded clone; other rows omit it.

>TRBV20-1|TRBJ2-1|.|.
CSARELALKEQFF
TGCAGTGCTAGAGAGCTGGCCTTAAAGGAGCAGTTCTTC
>TRBV7-2|TRBJ2-1|many|.
CASSILARNEQFF
TGTGCCAGCAGCATCCTAGCGAGGAATGAGCAGTTCTTC
>TRBV20-1|TRBJ2-1|many|.
CSARLIPNEQFF
TGCAGTGCTAGATTAATCCCCAATGAGCAGTTCTTC
>TRBV7-2|TRBJ2-6|.|.
CASSLILFGAGANVLTF
TGTGCCAGCAGCTTAATCCTTTTTGGCGCAGGGGCCAACGTCCTGACTTTC
>TRBV4-1|TRBJ2-2|many|.
CASSPAERTGELFF
TGCGCCAGCAGTCCAGCCGAACGGACCGGGGAGCTGTTTTTT
>TRBV25-1|TRBJ2-1|many|.
CASSELLRDSGSHSYNEQFF
TGTGCCAGCAGTGAACTCCTCAGGGACAGCGGGAGCCACTCCTACAATGAGCAGTTCTTC
>TRBV4-1|TRBJ2-7|many|.
CASSHAWANYEQYF
TGCGCCAGCAGCCATGCTTGGGCTAACTACGAGCAGTACTTC
>TRBV2|TRBJ1-1|many|.
CASLGTANTEAFF
TGTGCCAGCCTCGGGACGGCGAACACTGAAGCTTTCTTT
>TRBV7-9|TRBJ1-4|many|TRBD1
CASNQQGAGEKLFF
TGTGCCAGCAACCAACAGGGGGCGGGTGAAAAACTGTTTTTT
>TRBV20-1|TRBJ2-7|many|.
CSARGGRGYEQYF
TGCAGTGCTAGAGGTGGGAGAGGCTACGAGCAGTACTTC
>TRBV7-8|TRBJ1-1|.|TRBD1
CASSPRQGWRNTEAFF
TGTGCCAGCAGCCCCCGACAGGGATGGCGGAACACTGAAGCTTTCTTT
>TRBV7-8|TRBJ2-3|few|TRBD2
CASSLAAGGPGDTQYF
TGTGCCAGCAGCTTAGCGGCGGGAGGGCCGGGAGATACGCAGTATTTT
>TRBV5-1|TRBJ1-4|medium-sized|.
CASSPTDPTNEKLFF
TGCGCCAGCAGCCCGACAGACCCAACTAATGAAAAACTGTTTTTT
>TRBV5-5|TRBJ1-5|many|TRBD1
CASSIRTGPQPQHF
TGTGCCAGCAGCATACGGACAGGGCCTCAGCCCCAGCATTTT